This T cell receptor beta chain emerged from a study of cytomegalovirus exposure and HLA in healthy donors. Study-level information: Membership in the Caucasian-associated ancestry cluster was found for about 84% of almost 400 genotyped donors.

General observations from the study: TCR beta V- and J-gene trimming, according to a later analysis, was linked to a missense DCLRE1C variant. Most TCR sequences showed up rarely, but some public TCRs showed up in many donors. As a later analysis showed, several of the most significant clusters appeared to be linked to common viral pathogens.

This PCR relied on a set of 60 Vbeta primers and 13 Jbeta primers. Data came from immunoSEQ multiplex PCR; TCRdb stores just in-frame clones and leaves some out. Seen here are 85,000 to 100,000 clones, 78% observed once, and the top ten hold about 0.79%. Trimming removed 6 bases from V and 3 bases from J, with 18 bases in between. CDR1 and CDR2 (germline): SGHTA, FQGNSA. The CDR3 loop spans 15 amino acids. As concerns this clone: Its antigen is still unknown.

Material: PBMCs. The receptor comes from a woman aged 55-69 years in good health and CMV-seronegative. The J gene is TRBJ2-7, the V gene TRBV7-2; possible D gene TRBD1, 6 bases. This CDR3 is CASSSQGGAYYEQYF. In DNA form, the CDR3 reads TGTGCCAGCAGTTCACAGGGTGGCGCCTACTACGAGCAGTACTTC. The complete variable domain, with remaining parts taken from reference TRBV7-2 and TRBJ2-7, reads GAGVSQSPSNKVTEKGKDVELRCDPISGHTALYWYRQSLGQGLEFLIYFQGNSAPDKSGLPSDRFSAERTGGSVSTLTIQRTQQEDSAVYLCASSSQGGAYYEQYFGPGTRLTVT.